The clone carrying this T cell receptor (beta chain) was recorded a few times. Its target is not known. This specimen includes other DNA sequences encoding the same CDR3. Trimming took 0 bases from V and 1 from J, leaving 8 bases between them. Germline V gene data show CDR1 as SGHRS and CDR2 as YFSETQ. CDR3 length: 16 amino acids. The sample comes from a study of cytomegalovirus exposure and HLA in healthy donors. PCR used 60 Vbeta primers and 13 Jbeta primers. Sequencing used immunoSEQ multiplex PCR; TCRdb keeps in-frame clones, though not all of them. The table shows 150,000 to 200,000 clones, with roughly 10% occurring only once. There were likely unrecorded immune exposures, though donors were nominally healthy when sampled. General study results and limits: Immune exposure information available was restricted to CMV serostatus. According to a later analysis, most TCR beta chains associated with CMV appeared HLA-restricted.

The gene calls are TRBV5-1 and TRBJ2-6, with a possible D match to TRBD2 (5 bases). Material: PBMCs. The clonotype comes from a woman in her twenties or thirties in good health and CMV-seropositive. The CDR3 DNA reads TGCGCCAGCAGCTTGGCCGGGGAATCTGGGGCCAACGTCCTGACTTTC. Translating it yields CASSLAGESGANVLTF. Together with reference TRBV5-1 and TRBJ2-6, the CDR3 gives the full variable domain: KAGVTQTPRYLIKTRGQQVTLSCSPISGHRSVSWYQQTPGQGLQFLFEYFSETQRNKGNFPGRFSGRQFSNSRSEMNVSTLELGDSALYLCASSLAGESGANVLTFGAGSRLTVL.